Reported below is one T cell receptor (beta chain). Its binding antigen is unknown. Per-base quality was not reported, and no clone a single base away is much larger than it. This record belongs to a study of radiotherapy plus CTLA-4 blockade in lung cancer (dated by TCRdb to 2017 to 2018). Broadly, across the study: Objective responses occurred in roughly a sixth of enrolled patients, and 30% to 40% achieved disease control.

In this study, focal radiation therapy paired with CTLA-4 blockade (ipilimumab) was tested in patients who had chemo-refractory metastatic non-small-cell lung cancer. Spanning cysteine to phenylalanine, the CDR3 consists of 16 amino acids. The entry retains the CDR3 DNA only, 48 bases that are in frame from base 1. V and J lose 11 bases and 7 bases, and a span of 29 bases separates them. CDR1 SEHNR and CDR2 FQNEAQ were looked up in the germline V gene (reference sequence). The library came from the immunoSEQ multiplex PCR assay. The table was pulled from immuneACCESS by TCRdb, which kept in-frame rearrangements only. Such tables lose some clones; where checked, under half of the loss comes from unresolved V genes, and the rest has no known cause. The sample table lists some 78,000 clones, more than 75% of them with a count of one. The top ten hold about 1% of the sample. Beyond this particular receptor, the publication reports: After treatment with radiotherapy and ipilimumab, TCR clones that came from tumors expanded in the peripheral blood. Increased serum interferon-beta after radiation, together with early dynamic changes in blood T cell clones, were reported to be the strongest predictors of response.

Sequences were derived from peripheral blood, sampled from a patient treated with radiotherapy plus ipilimumab. The TCR originated in a human donor with non-small cell lung cancer who had stable disease on radiotherapy plus ipilimumab. Recombination linked TRBV7-9 to TRBJ1-2; the D segment could be TRBD1, given 6 matching bases. In nucleotides, the sequence is TGTGCCGGAGCCCGGGCGGGGGGCAGTTCCGCCGCTGGCTACACCTTC. Its protein product is CAGARAGGSSAAGYTF. Outside the CDR3, residues come from the reference TRBV7-9 and TRBJ1-2 proteins, so the full variable domain is: DTGVSQNPRHKITKRGQNVTFRCDPISEHNRLYWYRQTLGQGPEFLTYFQNEAQLEKSRLLSDRFSAERPKGSFSTLEIQRTEQGDSAMYLCAGARAGGSSAAGYTFGSGTRLTVV.